These 30 T cell receptor beta chains originate from one sample sequenced in a study of cytomegalovirus exposure and HLA in healthy donors. In the PCR, 60 Vbeta and 13 Jbeta primers were used. TCRdb's table, derived via immunoSEQ multiplex PCR, lists solely in-frame clones and lacks some. This table holds more than 120,000 clones, over 75% found once. The sequenced material came from PBMCs. The receptor set was obtained from a woman aged 25 to 45 in good health and CMV-seronegative.

This chain joins TRBV30 and TRBJ1-5; 7 bases fit TRBD1. Germline-derived CDR1 and CDR2 are GTSNPN and SVGIG (reference sequence). V lost 2 bases and J lost 7; bases outside the gene matches: 8. This CDR3 region has 14 residues. The CDR3 bases are TGTGCCTGGAGTCTGGGGACAGAAGGCCAGCCCCAGCATTTT. It is translated as CAWSLGTEGQPQHF.

This clone occurred once. The chain carries TRBV15 and TRBJ2-5, with TRBD2 matching over 16 bases. The CDR3 extends over 18 amino acids. The J segment lost 5 bases and the V segment lost 5 bases, leaving 11 bases of the junction unmatched. CDR1 and CDR2 (germline): LNHNV, YYDKDF (reference sequence). The CDR3 DNA is TGTGCCACCAGCGAGTACGGGACTAGCGGGAGGGCCCCGGAGACCCAGTACTTC. Translated, it gives CATSEYGTSGRAPETQYF.

This clone was observed once. V is TRBV30 and J is TRBJ2-7, with TRBD1 identical over 10 bases. The CDR3 covers 15 residues. V lost 2 bases and J lost 4; bases outside the gene matches: 8. Germline V gene lookup returns CDR1 GTSNPN and CDR2 SVGIG (reference sequence). The CDR3 DNA sequence: TGTGCCTGGAGTCCGCGGACAGGGGGGGCGTACGAGCAGTACTTC. Translating it yields CAWSPRTGGAYEQYF.

The V call is TRBV9, the J call TRBJ1-2; D ambiguous. CDR1 and CDR2 (germline): SGDLS, YYNGEE. The germline V and J ends were trimmed by 3 bases and 0 bases, with 9 bases remaining between them. The CDR3 covers 14 residues. CDR3 sequence reads: CASSGLRANYGYTF. CDR3 DNA: TGTGCCAGCAGCGGTTTGAGAGCTAACTATGGCTACACCTTC.

The chain joins TRBV7-9 to TRBJ1-1; possible D gene TRBD1, 5 bases. From germline, CDR1 is SEHNR and CDR2 FQNEAQ (reference sequence). Trimming removed 6 bases at V and 0 bases at J, with 11 bases between. The length of the CDR3 is 14 residues. The CDR3 protein is CASREGRLNTEAFF. Written as DNA, the CDR3 is TGTGCCAGCAGGGAGGGACGATTGAACACTGAAGCTTTCTTT.

The chain carries TRBV2 and TRBJ1-3; D is ambiguous. This CDR3 contains 17 residues. Trimming removed 4 bases at V and 0 bases at J, with 16 bases between. Looked up from germline, CDR1 is SNHLY and CDR2 is FYNNEI. CDR3: CASSVGATRRSGNTIYF. CDR3 DNA: TGTGCCAGCAGTGTGGGAGCAACGAGGCGCTCTGGAAACACCATATATTTT.

This clone was recorded only once. This chain's CDR3 is CASSPEVGSSYEQYF. CDR3 DNA sequence: TGTGCCAGCAGTCCAGAGGTCGGTAGCTCCTACGAGCAGTACTTC. V gene TRBV27 combines with J gene TRBJ2-5; D remains unclear. The J call is uncertain, as TRBJ2-7 better fits the DNA end. Germline CDR1 reads MNHEY; CDR2 reads SMNVEV (reference sequence). The CDR3 loop spans 15 amino acids.

The gene calls are TRBV21-1 and TRBJ2-7; whether TRBD2, the table's D call, matches the DNA was not checked. TRBV21-1 is noted as a pseudogene. The CDR3 sequence is 17 residues long. The DNA for the CDR3 is TGTGCCAGCAGCAAAGCGAAGAGGCAGCTCCCTAACTACGAGCAGTACTTC. Residues: CASSKAKRQLPNYEQYF.

This sequence joins TRBV11-2 and TRBJ2-7, with 10 positions matching TRBD2. The germline V gene has CDR1 SGHAT and CDR2 FQNNGV. CDR3 length equals 16 residues. J gave up 4 bases and V 0 bases, and 6 bases lay outside the gene matches. The CDR3 spells CASSLDSGGLRYEQYF. The CDR3 DNA reads as TGTGCCAGCAGCTTAGATAGCGGGGGGCTAAGATACGAGCAGTACTTC.

The CDR3 DNA reads as TGTGCCAGCAGTTCCCCTGGGGGGGCCAGGGAAAAACTGTTTTTT. Its protein is CASSSPGGAREKLFF. The chain joins TRBV28 to TRBJ1-4, with D possibly TRBD1 on 6 matching bases. The CDR3 spans 15 residues. In germline, CDR1 is MDHEN, CDR2 SYDVKM. The V end was cut by 4 bases, the J end by 8 bases, with 17 bases between.

The V call is TRBV5-4, the J call TRBJ2-2, with D maybe TRBD1 (5 bases). CDR1 is SGHNT, CDR2 YYREEE, per germline (reference sequence). V dropped 6 bases and J dropped 4 bases, with 13 bases sitting between them. The CDR3 is made up of 14 amino acids. In DNA, the CDR3 is TGTGCCAGCAAGGGGTTATACAGCACCGGGGAGCTGTTTTTT. This sequence encodes CASKGLYSTGELFF.

The chain is built from TRBV5-1 and TRBJ1-2, with TRBD1 matching 8 bases. CDR1 and CDR2 from the germline V gene are SGHRS and YFSETQ. The CDR3 extends over 14 amino acids. J was trimmed by 8 bases and V by 0 bases; bases with no gene match: 6. The CDR3 region has the DNA TGCGCCAGCAGCTTGGAGACAGGGGCAGGAGGCTACACCTTC. Translated: CASSLETGAGGYTF.

The chain recombines TRBV27 with TRBJ1-5; tentatively, D is TRBD1 (5 bases). The CDR3 is 14 amino acids. Germline CDR1 and CDR2: MNHEY and SMNVEV (reference sequence). V was trimmed by 4 bases and J by 7 bases, leaving 14 bases between them. The chain's CDR3 is CASSSGRAKQPQHF. CDR3 sequence (DNA): TGTGCCAGCAGTTCGGGCAGGGCTAAACAGCCCCAGCATTTT.

In regard to this clone: Compared with germline, one end of the junction differs, possibly owing to a read error. At the DNA level, this CDR3 is encoded by other sequences in the same sample as well. CDR3 bases: TGCGCCAGCACCAGAAGTCTAGCGGCCACCGGGGAGCTGTTTTTT. This gives the protein CASTRSLAATGELFF. The V call is TRBV2, the J call TRBJ2-2, with 7 bases that match TRBD2. CDR1 is SNHLY, CDR2 FYNNEI, per germline. This CDR3 region has 15 residues.

This chain connects TRBV5-4 to TRBJ1-1; the match to TRBD1 covers 7 bases. This CDR3 has 14 residues. Losses at the gene ends were 4 bases for V and 0 bases for J; bases not matched to a gene: 3. From germline, CDR1 is SGHNT and CDR2 YYREEE (reference sequence). CDR3 amino acids: CASSTRGMNTEAFF. In nucleotides, the CDR3 is TGTGCCAGCAGCACCAGGGGGATGAACACTGAAGCTTTCTTT.

The V gene is TRBV19, the J gene TRBJ2-1; 9 bases fit TRBD2. The junction had 10 bases not matched to a gene; V was cut back by 9 bases and J by 7 bases. The CDR3 has 14 amino acids. CDR1 and CDR2 (germline): LNHDA, SQIVND (reference sequence). The CDR3, as DNA: TGTGCCAGCGCTAGCGGGGAAAGGACGAATGAGCAGTTCTTC. This sequence encodes CASASGERTNEQFF.

The chain is built from TRBV4-1 and TRBJ2-1, with 7 nucleotides matching TRBD2. The CDR3 totals 17 residues. V trimming: 1 base; J trimming: 5 bases; junction bases outside the gene matches: 11. The germline V gene has CDR1 MGHRA and CDR2 YSYEKL. The CDR3 nucleotides read TGCGCCAGCAGCCAAGTCCCGCAAACTAGCGCCAACAATGAGCAGTTCTTC. This gives the protein CASSQVPQTSANNEQFF.

The gene calls are TRBV28 and TRBJ2-7; 7 nucleotides align to TRBD2. Losses at the gene ends were 2 bases for V and 4 bases for J; bases not matched to a gene: 11. Germline V CDR1 and CDR2: MDHEN, SYDVKM. CDR3 length: 16 residues. CDR3 nucleotide sequence: TGTGCCAGCAGTTTACTGGTGGGAGGGAATTTGTACGAGCAGTACTTC. Translated, it gives CASSLLVGGNLYEQYF. The full variable domain, rest sourced from reference TRBV28 and TRBJ2-7, is DVKVTQSSRYLVKRTGEKVFLECVQDMDHENMFWYRQDPGLGLRLIYFSYDVKMKEKGDIPEGYSVSREKKERFSLILESASTNQTSMYLCASSLLVGGNLYEQYFGPGTRLTVT.

The chain couples TRBV7-2 to TRBJ2-1, with a possible D match to TRBD2 (7 bases). Germline V lookup: CDR1 SGHTA, CDR2 FQGNSA. This CDR3 is built from 14 residues. Trimming stripped 5 bases from V and 2 bases from J, with 10 bases between. CDR3 loop: CASSEGGPYNEQFF. CDR3 sequence (DNA): TGTGCCAGCAGCGAGGGGGGGCCCTACAATGAGCAGTTCTTC.

The chain uses TRBV18 and TRBJ2-7; 11 nucleotides align to TRBD1. Losses at the gene ends were 0 bases for V and 5 bases for J; bases not matched to a gene: 3. The CDR3 length is 15 residues. CDR1 and CDR2 from the germline V gene are KGHSH and LQKENI. The CDR3 sequence: CASSPPGQGDHEQYF. For the CDR3, the DNA is TGTGCCAGCTCACCACCGGGACAGGGGGACCACGAGCAGTACTTC.

The gene calls are TRBV10-3 and TRBJ1-5; possible D gene TRBD1, 5 bases. The germline gives CDR1 ENHRY, CDR2 SYGVKD. The CDR3 length is 14 residues. Deletions cut 4 bases from V and 4 bases from J, with 11 bases between. The CDR3 is CAISGQGTNQPQHF. The CDR3 DNA reads TGTGCCATCAGTGGGCAGGGCACGAATCAGCCCCAGCATTTT.

This chain uses TRBV1 with TRBJ1-2; the table's TRBD1 call for D was not verified on the DNA. TRBV1 is a pseudogene segment. CDR3 length: 13 amino acids. Here the CDR3 DNA reads TGCACCAGCAGCCAAAAGGGGGCGCTTGGCTACACCTTC. Amino acid sequence: CTSSQKGALGYTF.

J is TRBJ1-3 and V is TRBV11-2; D not resolved. Trimming stripped 1 base from V and 4 bases from J, with 5 bases between. CDR1 and CDR2 (germline): SGHAT, FQNNGV. The CDR3 sequence is 13 residues long. The CDR3 spells CASSLVSGNTIYF. For the CDR3, the DNA is TGTGCCAGCAGCTTAGTGTCGGGAAACACCATATATTTT.

The chain employs TRBV25-1 and TRBJ1-1, with D perhaps TRBD1 (5 bases). Germline CDR1 reads MGHDK; CDR2 reads SYGVNS. The germline V and J ends were trimmed by 6 bases and 3 bases, with 11 bases remaining between them. This CDR3 comprises 13 residues. The CDR3 here is CASRGWGDTEAFF. As DNA, the CDR3 is TGTGCCAGCAGGGGCTGGGGGGACACTGAAGCTTTCTTT. Looking up the rest from reference TRBV25-1 and TRBJ1-1 gives the full variable domain: EADIYQTPRYLVIGTGKKITLECSQTMGHDKMYWYQQDPGMELHLIHYSYGVNSTEKGDLSSESTVSRIRTEHFPLTLESARPSHTSQYLCASRGWGDTEAFFGQGTRLTVV.

V is TRBV19 and J is TRBJ2-5; 9 bases line up with TRBD1. The CDR3 is 14 residues long. Trimming at V came to 6 bases and at J to 4 bases, leaving 6 bases not matched to a gene. Germline CDR1 reads LNHDA; CDR2 reads SQIVND (reference sequence). In DNA form, the CDR3 reads TGTGCCAGTAGGCTCACAGGGGGCCGAGAGACCCAGTACTTC. It translates to CASRLTGGRETQYF.

The rearrangement links TRBV28 to TRBJ2-2; 8 bases are a match to TRBD1. Germline CDR1 is MDHEN and CDR2 is SYDVKM. J gave up 3 bases and V 5 bases, and 8 bases lay outside the gene matches. The CDR3 is made up of 16 amino acids. The CDR3 DNA is TGTGCCAGCAGTCCAACAGGGGGGCGGGACACCGGGGAGCTGTTTTTT. This codes for CASSPTGGRDTGELFF.

The chain employs TRBV9 and TRBJ2-2; 7 bases fit TRBD1. V dropped 0 bases and J dropped 1; count of bases not matched to a gene: 0. Germline lookup yields CDR1 SGDLS and CDR2 YYNGEE. This CDR3 is 15 amino acids long. CDR3 residues: CASSVGTGNTGELFF. The DNA of the CDR3 is TGTGCCAGCAGCGTAGGGACAGGGAACACCGGGGAGCTGTTTTTT.

The rearrangement joins TRBV7-3 to TRBJ2-1; unclear D gene. The V end was cut by 2 bases, the J end by 9 bases, with 14 bases between. Germline CDR1 is SGHTA and CDR2 is FQGTGA. The CDR3 is 14 amino acids. CDR3 DNA: TGTGCCAGCAGCTTAGGGCAAGTACCCGCTGAGCAGTTCTTC. Its protein product is CASSLGQVPAEQFF. The full variable domain, with the rest looked up from reference TRBV7-3 and TRBJ2-1, is GAGVSQTPSNKVTEKGKYVELRCDPISGHTALYWYRQSLGQGPEFLIYFQGTGAADDSGLPNDRFFAVRPEGSVSTLKIQRTERGDSAVYLCASSLGQVPAEQFFGPGTRLTVL.

The chain uses TRBV30 and TRBJ1-5; 7 nucleotides line up with TRBD1. This CDR3 comprises 15 residues. Looked up from germline, CDR1 is GTSNPN and CDR2 is SVGIG (reference sequence). V shed 0 bases, J shed 6 bases, and the junction held 8 bases outside the gene matches. In DNA, the CDR3 is TGTGCCTGGAGTGTACGAGGGGGCGCGGGTCAGCCCCAGCATTTT. It specifies CAWSVRGGAGQPQHF. The entire variable domain, with the rest obtained from reference TRBV30 and TRBJ1-5, is as follows: SQTIHQWPATLVQPVGSPLSLECTVEGTSNPNLYWYRQAAGRGLQLLFYSVGIGQISSEVPQNLSASRPQDRQFILSSKKLLLSDSGFYLCAWSVRGGAGQPQHFGDGTRLSIL.

The chain has TRBV18 and TRBJ1-1; 7 positions agree with TRBD1. The CDR3 spans 15 residues. With 2 bases clipped from V and 4 bases from J, the junction kept 7 bases outside the gene matches. The germline CDR1 and CDR2 sequences are KGHSH and LQKENI. As DNA, the CDR3 is TGTGCCAGCTCACCATACAGACAGGGCGGCACTGAAGCTTTCTTT. It translates to CASSPYRQGGTEAFF.